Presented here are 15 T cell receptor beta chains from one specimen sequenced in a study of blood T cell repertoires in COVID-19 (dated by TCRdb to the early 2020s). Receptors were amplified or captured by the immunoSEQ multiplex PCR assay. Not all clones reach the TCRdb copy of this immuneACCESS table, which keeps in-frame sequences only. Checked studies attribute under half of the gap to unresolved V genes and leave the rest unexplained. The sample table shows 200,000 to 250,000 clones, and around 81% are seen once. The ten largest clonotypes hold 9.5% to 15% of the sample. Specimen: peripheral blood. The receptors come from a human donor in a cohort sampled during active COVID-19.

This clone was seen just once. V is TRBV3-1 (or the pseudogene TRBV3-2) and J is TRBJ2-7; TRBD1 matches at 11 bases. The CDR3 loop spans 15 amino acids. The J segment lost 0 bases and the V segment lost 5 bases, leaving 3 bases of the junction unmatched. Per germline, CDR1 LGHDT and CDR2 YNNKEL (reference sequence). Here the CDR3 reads CASSSGTGGSYEQYF. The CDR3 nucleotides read TGTGCCAGCAGCTCCGGGACAGGGGGCTCCTACGAGCAGTACTTC.

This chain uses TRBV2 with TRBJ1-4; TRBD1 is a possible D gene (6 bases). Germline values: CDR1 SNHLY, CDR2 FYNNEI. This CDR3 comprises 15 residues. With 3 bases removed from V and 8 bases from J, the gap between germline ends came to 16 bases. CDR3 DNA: TGTGCCAGCAGTGATCACTTGGGGGCTGGGGAAAAACTGTTTTTT. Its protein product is CASSDHLGAGEKLFF.

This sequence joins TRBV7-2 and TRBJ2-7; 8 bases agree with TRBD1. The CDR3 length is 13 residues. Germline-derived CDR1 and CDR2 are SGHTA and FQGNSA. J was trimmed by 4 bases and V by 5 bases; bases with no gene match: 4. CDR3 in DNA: TGTGCCAGCAGCCCGACAGGGGAGTACGAGCAGTACTTC. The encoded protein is CASSPTGEYEQYF.

As DNA, the CDR3 is TGTGCCAGCTCACCACGGTTCGTACAGGGTGGAGAGACCCAGTACTTC. Its translation: CASSPRFVQGGETQYF. This chain links TRBV18 with TRBJ2-5, with D perhaps matching TRBD1 (6 bases). The CDR3 contains 16 residues. Germline V lookup: CDR1 KGHSH, CDR2 LQKENI. Trimming cost V 1 base and J 4 bases, with 16 bases left between them.

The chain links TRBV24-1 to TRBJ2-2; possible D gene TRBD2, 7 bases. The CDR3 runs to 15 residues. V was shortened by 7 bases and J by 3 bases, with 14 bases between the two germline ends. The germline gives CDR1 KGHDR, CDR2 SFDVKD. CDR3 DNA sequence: TGTGCCACCAGCGGCCGGGGGGCTGACACCGGGGAGCTGTTTTTT. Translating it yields CATSGRGADTGELFF.

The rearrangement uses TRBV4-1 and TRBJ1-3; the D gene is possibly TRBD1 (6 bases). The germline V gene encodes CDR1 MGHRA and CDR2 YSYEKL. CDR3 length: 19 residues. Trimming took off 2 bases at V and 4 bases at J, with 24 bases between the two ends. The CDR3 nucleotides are TGCGCCAGCAGCCAAATGGCCCTCCGGGGGGCTAAGTCCGGAAACACCATATATTTT. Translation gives CASSQMALRGAKSGNTIYF.

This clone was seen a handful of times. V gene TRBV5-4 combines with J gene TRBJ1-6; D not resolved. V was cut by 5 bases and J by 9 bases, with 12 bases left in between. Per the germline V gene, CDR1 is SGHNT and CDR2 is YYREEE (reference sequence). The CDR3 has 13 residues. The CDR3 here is CASSQAAGSPLHF. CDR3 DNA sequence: TGTGCCAGCAGTCAGGCCGCGGGTTCACCCCTCCACTTT.

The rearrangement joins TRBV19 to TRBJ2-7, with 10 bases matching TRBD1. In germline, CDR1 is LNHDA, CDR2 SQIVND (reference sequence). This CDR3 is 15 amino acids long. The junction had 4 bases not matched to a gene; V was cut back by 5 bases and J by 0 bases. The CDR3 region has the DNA TGTGCCAGTAGTCCACGGACAGGGGGCTCCTACGAGCAGTACTTC. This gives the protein CASSPRTGGSYEQYF.

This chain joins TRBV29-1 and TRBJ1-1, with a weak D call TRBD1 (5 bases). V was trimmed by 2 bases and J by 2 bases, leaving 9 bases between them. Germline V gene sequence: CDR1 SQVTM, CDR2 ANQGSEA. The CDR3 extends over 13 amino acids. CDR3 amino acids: CSVERQGNTEAFF. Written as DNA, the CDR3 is TGCAGCGTTGAAAGGCAGGGAAACACTGAAGCTTTCTTT.

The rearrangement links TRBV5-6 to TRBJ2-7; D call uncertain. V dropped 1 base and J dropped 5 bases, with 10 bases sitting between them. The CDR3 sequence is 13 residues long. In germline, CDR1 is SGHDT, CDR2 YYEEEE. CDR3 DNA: TGTGCCAGCAGCTTGCTCTCGGTACACGAGCAGTACTTC. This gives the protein CASSLLSVHEQYF.

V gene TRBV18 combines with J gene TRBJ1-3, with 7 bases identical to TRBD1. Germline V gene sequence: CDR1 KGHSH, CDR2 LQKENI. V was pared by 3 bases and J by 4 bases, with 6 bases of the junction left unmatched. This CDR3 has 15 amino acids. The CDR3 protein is CASSPGQRSGNTIYF. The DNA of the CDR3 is TGTGCCAGCTCACCGGGACAGCGATCGGGAAACACCATATATTTT.

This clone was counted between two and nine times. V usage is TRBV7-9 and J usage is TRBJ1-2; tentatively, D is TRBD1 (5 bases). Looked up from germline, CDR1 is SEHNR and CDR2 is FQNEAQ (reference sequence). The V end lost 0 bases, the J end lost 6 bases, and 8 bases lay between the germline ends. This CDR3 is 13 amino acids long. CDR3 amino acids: CASSLAGEDGYTF. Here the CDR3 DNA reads TGTGCCAGCAGCTTAGCAGGGGAAGATGGCTACACCTTC.

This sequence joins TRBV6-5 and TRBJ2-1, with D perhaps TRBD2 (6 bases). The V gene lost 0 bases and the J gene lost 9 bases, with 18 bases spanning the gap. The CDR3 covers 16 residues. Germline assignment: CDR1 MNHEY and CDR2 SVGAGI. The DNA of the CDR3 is TGTGCCAGCAGTTACTCGCGCGGGGAAAAGGTCGGTGAGCAGTTCTTC. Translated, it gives CASSYSRGEKVGEQFF.

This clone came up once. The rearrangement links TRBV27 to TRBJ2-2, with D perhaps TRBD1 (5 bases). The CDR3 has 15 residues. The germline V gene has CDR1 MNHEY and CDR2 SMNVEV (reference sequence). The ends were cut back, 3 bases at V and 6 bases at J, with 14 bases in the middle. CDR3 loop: CASSLLQARAGELFF. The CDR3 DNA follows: TGTGCCAGCAGTTTGCTACAGGCCCGGGCCGGGGAGCTGTTTTTT.

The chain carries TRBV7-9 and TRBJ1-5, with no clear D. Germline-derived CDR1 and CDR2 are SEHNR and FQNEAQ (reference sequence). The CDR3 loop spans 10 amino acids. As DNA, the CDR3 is TGTGCGACAAGCAATCAGCCCCAGCATTTT. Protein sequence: CATSNQPQHF.